Below, 3 T cell receptor beta chains from the same sample are listed, as sequenced in a study of cytotoxic CD8 clonotypes in ibrutinib-treated CLL. Using immunoSEQ multiplex PCR, the repertoire was profiled, and TCRdb retains in-frame clones only, with some absent. The sample yields 150,000 or so clones, around 82% seen once. The material sequenced was PBMCs, taken after 36 months of ibrutinib treatment. These receptors all come from a human donor with chronic lymphocytic leukemia.

The chain joins TRBV5-1 to TRBJ2-3; no definite D call. The germline gives CDR1 SGHRS, CDR2 YFSETQ. The V gene lost 4 bases and the J gene lost 1 base, with 10 bases spanning the gap. This CDR3 has 14 amino acids. The CDR3 DNA follows: TGCGCCAGCAGCCTCAATGGGGGCACAGATACGCAGTATTTT. Protein: CASSLNGGTDTQYF.

This clone was counted a single time. The rearrangement links TRBV20-1 to TRBJ1-2, with no clear D. V shed 2 bases and J shed 7 bases, with 8 bases lying between them. Germline CDR1 DFQATT, CDR2 SNEGSKA (reference sequence). The CDR3 sequence is 11 residues long. CDR3 DNA: TGCAGTGCTAGATTCGGGCTTGGCTACACCTTC. Amino acid sequence: CSARFGLGYTF.

The gene calls are TRBV18 and TRBJ1-1; D unresolved. Per germline, CDR1 KGHSH and CDR2 LQKENI. V lost 2 bases and J 8 bases, leaving 12 bases between the germline ends. This CDR3 is built from 13 residues. CDR3 loop: CASSPASDGEAFF. CDR3 coding DNA: TGTGCCAGCTCACCAGCGTCTGACGGGGAAGCTTTCTTT.